This T cell receptor beta chain was observed in a study of post-analysis software for immune sequencing data. Presence of unique molecular identifiers characterized the TCR beta cDNA libraries. Researchers reported around 510,000 cDNA molecules coming from 1 to 10 million T cells. TCRdb called the PCR reads again in MiXCR, with one record for every CDR3 protein. This sample has more than 500,000 distinct CDR3 sequences, with 34% found just once. This clonotype was picked up a small number of times. The antigen is unknown. Study-level findings and limits: People with multiple sclerosis had a significantly lower normalized Chao1 diversity than controls did. Patients had higher frequencies than controls of roughly five TRBV segments, including TRBV5-6, TRBV5-1 and TRBV20-1.

CDR3 length equals 20 residues. Trimming removed 0 bases at V and 6 bases at J, with 33 bases between. Looked up from germline, CDR1 is DFQATT and CDR2 is SNEGSKA (reference sequence). The chain recombines TRBV20-1 with TRBJ2-7, with D unclear. The sample comprised blood. The TCR was taken from a girl aged 2-17 years with multiple sclerosis. In DNA, the CDR3 is TGCAGTGCTAGAGATCCGACTGACCCCCACACGGCTAGGGTAAACTGCGAGCAGTACTTC. Amino acid sequence: CSARDPTDPHTARVNCEQYF.